The 10 T cell receptor beta chains below come from one sample, sequenced in a study of neoadjuvant nivolumab and ipilimumab in lung cancer. The method was immunoSEQ multiplex PCR; TCRdb's version includes in-frame clones alone and lacks a portion of them. The sample shows about 26,000 clones, approximately 80% of them seen only once. The starting material was peripheral blood, obtained before neoadjuvant nivolumab, alone or with ipilimumab. The receptors here all came from an adult with non-small cell lung cancer.

V is TRBV9 and J is TRBJ2-5, with 13 positions matching TRBD2. The CDR3 length is 15 residues. CDR1 is SGDLS and CDR2 is YYNGEE in the germline V gene. V gave up 4 bases and J gave up 5 bases; unmatched junction bases: 5. CDR3 sequence (DNA): TGTGCCAGCAGCCTGGGACTAGCGGGGAGGGAGACCCAGTACTTC. This translates into CASSLGLAGRETQYF.

The rearrangement links TRBV27 to TRBJ2-2, with D possibly matching TRBD1 (5 bases). Germline lookup yields CDR1 MNHEY and CDR2 SMNVEV (reference sequence). The CDR3 is 14 amino acids. Trimming removed 3 bases from V and 7 bases from J, with 12 bases in between. CDR3 protein: CASSFGAQGGELFF. In DNA form, the CDR3 reads TGTGCCAGCAGTTTTGGGGCGCAGGGCGGGGAGCTGTTTTTT.

This chain links TRBV5-1 with TRBJ2-1; 12 bases line up with TRBD2. V lost 0 bases and J lost 1; bases outside the gene matches: 11. CDR1 SGHRS and CDR2 YFSETQ come from the germline V gene. The length of the CDR3 is 20 residues. DNA of the CDR3: TGCGCCAGCAGCTTGGCCGCCGGTGGGACTAGCGGGCGTTCCTACAATGAGCAGTTCTTC. This encodes CASSLAAGGTSGRSYNEQFF.

This clone has only one observation. The chain links TRBV14 to TRBJ2-2; TRBD1 matches at 8 bases. The CDR3 has 15 residues. V dropped 3 bases and J dropped 5; count of bases not matched to a gene: 5. Looked up from germline, CDR1 is SGHDN and CDR2 is FVKESK. This CDR3 reads CASSQQGARTGELFF. Written as DNA, the CDR3 is TGTGCCAGCAGCCAGCAGGGGGCGAGGACCGGGGAGCTGTTTTTT.

The chain uses TRBV29-1 and TRBJ2-2, with D perhaps TRBD1 (5 bases). Per the germline V gene, CDR1 is SQVTM and CDR2 is ANQGSEA. This CDR3 comprises 13 residues. The V and J ends lost 4 bases and 6 bases respectively, with 12 bases between them. The CDR3 DNA is TGCAGCGTTGGCTGGGGCTACGCCGGGGAGCTGTTTTTT. Encoded protein: CSVGWGYAGELFF.

This chain connects TRBV19 to TRBJ1-1; a weak D match, TRBD1 (6 bases). Trimming took off 4 bases at V and 6 bases at J, with 12 bases between the two ends. The V gene's germline CDR1 is LNHDA and CDR2 SQIVND (reference sequence). The CDR3 covers 13 residues. The CDR3 spells CASSTTGASEAFF. In DNA, the CDR3 is TGTGCCAGTAGTACGACGGGGGCATCTGAAGCTTTCTTT.

V and J are TRBV5-1 and TRBJ1-5; 8 bases fit TRBD1. CDR3 length: 14 residues. The V gene's germline CDR1 is SGHRS and CDR2 YFSETQ. Unmatched junction bases numbered 7, after V lost 4 bases and J lost 7 bases. The CDR3 DNA reads TGCGCCAGCAGCCCGTTGCAGGGGGCCCAGCCCCAGCATTTT. It is translated as CASSPLQGAQPQHF.

This clone appeared a few times. The chain couples TRBV2 to TRBJ2-5; no reliable D call. This CDR3 contains 13 residues. V was clipped by 1 base and J by 2 bases, with 5 bases between them. Per the germline V gene, CDR1 is SNHLY and CDR2 is FYNNEI. CDR3 amino acids: CASSEGLQETQYF. CDR3 coding DNA: TGTGCCAGCAGTGAAGGGCTACAAGAGACCCAGTACTTC. The full variable domain, completed using reference TRBV2 and TRBJ2-5, is EPEVTQTPSHQVTQMGQEVILRCVPISNHLYFYWYRQILGQKVEFLVSFYNNEISEKSEIFDDQFSVERPDGSNFTLKIRSTKLEDSAMYFCASSEGLQETQYFGPGTRLLVL.

The chain links TRBV10-3 to TRBJ1-3, with TRBD1 as a possible D gene (5 bases). Germline-derived CDR1 and CDR2 are ENHRY and SYGVKD. Trimming removed 10 bases at V and 7 bases at J, with 17 bases between. The CDR3 sequence is 13 residues long. The CDR3 coding sequence is TGTGCCAAATCACCGGGGCGCGGGAACACCATATATTTT. It specifies CAKSPGRGNTIYF.

This clone was detected once. V gene TRBV6-6 combines with J gene TRBJ2-1; 7 nucleotides align to TRBD2. CDR3 length equals 16 residues. The V segment lost 0 bases and the J segment 10 bases; nucleotides outside the gene matches: 12. Germline assignment: CDR1 MNHNY and CDR2 SVGAGI (reference sequence). CDR3 nucleotide sequence: TGTGCCAGCAGTTACTCGCGGGCGGGGGTCAGACAAGAGCAGTTCTTC. It specifies CASSYSRAGVRQEQFF.